Following are 10 T cell receptor beta chains from one sample sequenced in a study of blood T cell repertoires in COVID-19. The repertoire was sequenced with immunoSEQ multiplex PCR; TCRdb's copy has only in-frame clones and lacks some. The data show more than 200,000 clones, roughly nine tenths seen once. The specimen was peripheral blood. The receptors here all came from a woman aged 50 to 60 with acute or convalescent COVID-19.

Only a few counts were recorded for this clone. This same CDR3 is encoded by further DNA sequences in the sample. This rearrangement joins TRBV5-6 to TRBJ1-6, with a tentative D call TRBD1 (5 bases). Germline assignment: CDR1 SGHDT and CDR2 YYEEEE. V lost 0 bases, J lost 10 bases, and 11 bases lay in between. This CDR3 contains 14 residues. CDR3 loop: CASSLEGLPSPLHF. CDR3 DNA sequence: TGTGCCAGCAGCTTGGAGGGGTTACCCTCACCCCTCCACTTT.

The chain is built from TRBV11-3 and TRBJ2-7; maybe TRBD1 (5 bases). Trimming removed 2 bases at V and 0 bases at J, with 11 bases between. The CDR3 runs 15 residues. Germline CDR1 reads SGHNT; CDR2 reads YENEEA. In nucleotides, the CDR3 is TGTGCCAGCAGCTTATCGGACACTCCCTCCTACGAGCAGTACTTC. It yields the protein CASSLSDTPSYEQYF.

This clone has only one observation. The chain links TRBV18 to TRBJ2-1; 7 nucleotides agree with TRBD2. V trimming: 5 bases; J trimming: 8 bases; junction bases outside the gene matches: 6. The CDR3 length is 13 residues. Looked up from germline, CDR1 is KGHSH and CDR2 is LQKENI. The CDR3 spells CASSWEGSDEQFF. As DNA, the CDR3 is TGTGCCAGCTCATGGGAGGGGAGCGATGAGCAGTTCTTC.

Regarding this clone: Other nucleotide sequences from this sample produce the same CDR3. This sequence joins TRBV6-5 and TRBJ2-2; TRBD1 is a possible D gene (5 bases). Germline V lookup: CDR1 MNHEY, CDR2 SVGAGI. Trimming left V 2 bases short and J 8 bases short, with 9 bases between. This CDR3 is 13 amino acids long. This CDR3 reads CASSYTRTGELFF. The CDR3 DNA reads as TGTGCCAGCAGTTACACCCGGACAGGGGAGCTGTTTTTT.

CDR3 nucleotide sequence: TGTGCCAGCAGCGTAGACCCTAGCGGGGTACAAGAGACCCAGTACTTC. Translating gives CASSVDPSGVQETQYF. V usage is TRBV9 and J usage is TRBJ2-5; 9 bases align to TRBD2. Losses at the gene ends were 0 bases for V and 2 bases for J; bases not matched to a gene: 5. Germline-derived CDR1 and CDR2 are SGDLS and YYNGEE. This CDR3 spans 16 amino acids.

V gene TRBV7-2 combines with J gene TRBJ1-6; possibly TRBD1 for D (6 bases). This CDR3 region has 17 residues. CDR1 SGHTA and CDR2 FQGNSA come from the germline V gene. Trimming left V 5 bases short and J 4 bases short, with 18 bases between. DNA for the CDR3: TGTGCCAGCAGCGGGGAAAGGCGGGGGGCTTATAATTCACCCCTCCACTTT. This codes for CASSGERRGAYNSPLHF.

The J gene is TRBJ2-3, the V gene TRBV4-1; unclear D gene. The V gene lost 4 bases and the J gene lost 4 bases, with 9 bases spanning the gap. CDR1 MGHRA and CDR2 YSYEKL come from the germline V gene. The CDR3 runs to 13 residues. The CDR3 nucleotides read TGCGCCAGCAGCCGAAGAGAGGCAGATACGCAGTATTTT. This gives the protein CASSRREADTQYF.

The rearrangement links TRBV4-1 to TRBJ1-2, with TRBD1 matching 8 bases. Germline loops: CDR1 MGHRA, CDR2 YSYEKL. V lost 0 bases and J lost 1; bases outside the gene matches: 10. This CDR3 comprises 18 residues. This CDR3 is CASSQDREWTGHNYGYTF. The DNA of the CDR3 is TGCGCCAGCAGCCAAGATCGGGAGTGGACAGGGCATAACTATGGCTACACCTTC.

The rearrangement joins TRBV4-3 to TRBJ2-5; 14 bases align to TRBD2. The junction had 10 bases not matched to a gene; V was cut back by 3 bases and J by 4 bases. Germline loops: CDR1 LGHNA, CDR2 YSLEER. This CDR3 spans 18 amino acids. Here the CDR3 reads CASSHSYGLAGGGETQYF. CDR3 coding DNA: TGCGCCAGCAGCCATAGCTATGGACTAGCGGGGGGCGGAGAGACCCAGTACTTC.

The chain recombines TRBV6-5 with TRBJ1-6; D not resolved. The V gene lost 0 bases and the J gene lost 6 bases, with 6 bases spanning the gap. This CDR3 has 14 amino acids. Germline lookup yields CDR1 MNHEY and CDR2 SVGAGI. In DNA form, the CDR3 reads TGTGCCAGCAGTTACTCTAAGCCTAATTCACCCCTCCACTTT. Its protein is CASSYSKPNSPLHF.